This T cell receptor beta chain was obtained from a study of T cell responses to AZD1222 COVID-19 vaccine. Study results and caveats: Spike-spanning, vaccine-associated CD4 TCRs were dominant at 160-218 and 743-854. Epitopes outside B.1.351 and B.1.1.7 mutated regions reportedly drew nearly half of spike TCRs.

Between the trimmed V and J ends, which lost 5 bases and 0 bases, there was a span of 9 bases. Germline values: CDR1 SEHNR, CDR2 FQNEAQ (reference sequence). This CDR3 is 14 amino acids long. Assay used: immunoSEQ multiplex PCR; TCRdb lists only in-frame clones, some missing. The sample gives around 75,000 clones, roughly 81% of which show up once; 10% to 15% is in the top ten. Comment on this clone: Its antigen is unknown.

The specimen was peripheral blood, collected on day 0 of AZD1222 vaccination. The chain is built from TRBV7-9 and TRBJ2-3; D not certain. The receptor comes from an adult in good health. CDR3 protein: CASSPQISTDTQYF. The CDR3 DNA is TGTGCCAGCAGCCCACAGATTAGCACAGATACGCAGTATTTT.